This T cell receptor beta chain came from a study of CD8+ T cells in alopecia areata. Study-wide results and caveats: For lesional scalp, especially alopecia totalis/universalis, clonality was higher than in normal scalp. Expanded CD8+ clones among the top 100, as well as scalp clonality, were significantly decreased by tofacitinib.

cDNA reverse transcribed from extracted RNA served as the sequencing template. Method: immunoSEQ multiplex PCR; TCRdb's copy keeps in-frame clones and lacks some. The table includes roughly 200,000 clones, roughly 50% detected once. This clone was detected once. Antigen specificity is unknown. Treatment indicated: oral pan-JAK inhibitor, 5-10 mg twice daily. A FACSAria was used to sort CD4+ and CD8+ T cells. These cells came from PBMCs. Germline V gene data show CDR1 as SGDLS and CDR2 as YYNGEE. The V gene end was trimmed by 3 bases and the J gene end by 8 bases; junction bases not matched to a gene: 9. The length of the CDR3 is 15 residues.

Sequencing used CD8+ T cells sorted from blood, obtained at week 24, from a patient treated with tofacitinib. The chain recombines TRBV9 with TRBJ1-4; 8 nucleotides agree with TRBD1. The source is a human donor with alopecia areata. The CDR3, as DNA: TGTGCCAGCAGCGGATCAGGGGGCGGTGGAGAAAAACTGTTTTTT. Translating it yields CASSGSGGGGEKLFF.